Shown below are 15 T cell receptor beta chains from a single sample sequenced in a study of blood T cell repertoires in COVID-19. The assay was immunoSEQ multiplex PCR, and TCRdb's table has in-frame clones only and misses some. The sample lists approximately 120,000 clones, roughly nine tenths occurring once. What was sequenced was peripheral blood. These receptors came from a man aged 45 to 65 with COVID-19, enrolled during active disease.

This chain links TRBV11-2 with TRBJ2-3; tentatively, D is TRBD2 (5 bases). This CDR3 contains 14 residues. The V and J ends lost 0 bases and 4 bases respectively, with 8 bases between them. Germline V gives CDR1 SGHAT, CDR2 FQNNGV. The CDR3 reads CASSLETRADTQYF. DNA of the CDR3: TGTGCCAGCAGCTTAGAAACTAGGGCAGATACGCAGTATTTT.

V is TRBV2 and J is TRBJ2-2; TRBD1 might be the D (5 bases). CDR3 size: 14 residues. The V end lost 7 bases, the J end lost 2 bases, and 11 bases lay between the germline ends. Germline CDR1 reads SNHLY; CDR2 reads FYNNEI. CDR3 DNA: TGTGCCAGCAAGGGGCACGACAACACCGGGGAGCTGTTTTTT. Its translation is CASKGHDNTGELFF.

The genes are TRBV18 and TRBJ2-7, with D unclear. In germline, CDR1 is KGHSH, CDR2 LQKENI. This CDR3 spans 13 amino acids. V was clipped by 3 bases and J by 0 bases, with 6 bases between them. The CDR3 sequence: CASSPPGSYEQYF. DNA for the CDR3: TGTGCCAGCTCACCCCCAGGCTCCTACGAGCAGTACTTC.

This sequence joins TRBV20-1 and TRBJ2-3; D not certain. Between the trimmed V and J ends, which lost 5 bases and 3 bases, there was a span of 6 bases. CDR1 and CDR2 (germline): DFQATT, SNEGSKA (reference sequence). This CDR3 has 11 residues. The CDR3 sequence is CSAPITDTQYF. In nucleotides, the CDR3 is TGCAGTGCTCCCATTACAGATACGCAGTATTTT.

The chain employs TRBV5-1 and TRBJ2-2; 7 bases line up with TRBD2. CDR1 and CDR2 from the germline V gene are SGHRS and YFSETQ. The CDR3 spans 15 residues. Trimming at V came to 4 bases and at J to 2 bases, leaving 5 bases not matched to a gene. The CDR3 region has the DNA TGCGCCAGCAGCCCAAAGACTAGCAACACCGGGGAGCTGTTTTTT. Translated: CASSPKTSNTGELFF.

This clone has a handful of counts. The chain's CDR3 is CASSQPGGLETQYF. DNA for the CDR3: TGTGCCAGCAGCCAGCCGGGAGGATTGGAGACCCAGTACTTC. The genes are TRBV11-1 and TRBJ2-5, with 7 bases lining up with TRBD2. CDR3 size: 14 residues. The V segment lost 5 bases and the J segment 5 bases; nucleotides outside the gene matches: 8. The germline V gene has CDR1 SGHAT and CDR2 FQDESV (reference sequence).

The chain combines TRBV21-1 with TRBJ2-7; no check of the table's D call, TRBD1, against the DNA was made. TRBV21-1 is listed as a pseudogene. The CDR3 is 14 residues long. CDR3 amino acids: CASSKVYISYEQYV. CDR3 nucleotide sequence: TGTGCCAGCAGCAAAGTTTACATCTCCTACGAGCAGTACGTC.

The CDR3 region is CASSPTFGSYEQYV. CDR3 sequence (DNA): TGTGCCAGCAGCCCTACCTTTGGCTCCTACGAGCAGTACGTC. J is TRBJ2-7 and V is TRBV5-8; D is undetermined. The CDR3 sequence is 14 residues long. The germline V gene has CDR1 SGHTS and CDR2 YDEGEE. Trimming took 4 bases from V and 0 from J, leaving 11 bases between them.

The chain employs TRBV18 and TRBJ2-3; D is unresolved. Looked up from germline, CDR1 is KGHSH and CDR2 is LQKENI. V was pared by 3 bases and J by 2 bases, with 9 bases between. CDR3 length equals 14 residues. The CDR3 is CASSPPVITDTQYF. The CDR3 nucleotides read TGTGCCAGCTCACCCCCGGTAATCACAGATACGCAGTATTTT.

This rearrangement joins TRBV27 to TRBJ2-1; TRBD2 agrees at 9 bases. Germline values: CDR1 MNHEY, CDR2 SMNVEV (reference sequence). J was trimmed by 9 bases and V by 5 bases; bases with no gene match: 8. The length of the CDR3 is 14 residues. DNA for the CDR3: TGTGCCAGCAGTGACCAGCGGGAGGCTGGTGAGCAGTTCTTC. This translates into CASSDQREAGEQFF.

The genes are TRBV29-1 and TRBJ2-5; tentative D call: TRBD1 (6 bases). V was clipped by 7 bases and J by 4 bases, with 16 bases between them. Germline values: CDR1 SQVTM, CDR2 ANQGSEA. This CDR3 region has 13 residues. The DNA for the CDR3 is TGCAGCGGACTCAGGGGTCGTGGAGAGACCCAGTACTTC. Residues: CSGLRGRGETQYF.

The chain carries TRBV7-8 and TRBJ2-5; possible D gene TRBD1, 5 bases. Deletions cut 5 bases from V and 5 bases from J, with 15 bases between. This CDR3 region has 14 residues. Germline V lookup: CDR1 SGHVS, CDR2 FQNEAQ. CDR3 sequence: CASSRVGAWETQYF. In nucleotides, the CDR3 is TGTGCCAGCAGCCGAGTAGGGGCCTGGGAGACCCAGTACTTC.

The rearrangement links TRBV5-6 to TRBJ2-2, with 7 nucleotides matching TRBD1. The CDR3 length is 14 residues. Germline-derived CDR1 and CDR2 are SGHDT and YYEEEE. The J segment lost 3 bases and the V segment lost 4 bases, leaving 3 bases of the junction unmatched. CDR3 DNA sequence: TGTGCCAGCAGCGGGACAGACTACACCGGGGAGCTGTTTTTT. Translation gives CASSGTDYTGELFF.

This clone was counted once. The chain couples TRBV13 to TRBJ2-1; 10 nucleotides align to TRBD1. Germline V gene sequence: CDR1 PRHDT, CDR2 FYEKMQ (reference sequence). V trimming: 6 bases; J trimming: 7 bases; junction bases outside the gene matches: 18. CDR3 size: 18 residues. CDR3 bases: TGTGCCAGCAGTCCACTCATTGCGGGGACAGGGGATAGGAATGAGCAGTTCTTC. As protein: CASSPLIAGTGDRNEQFF.

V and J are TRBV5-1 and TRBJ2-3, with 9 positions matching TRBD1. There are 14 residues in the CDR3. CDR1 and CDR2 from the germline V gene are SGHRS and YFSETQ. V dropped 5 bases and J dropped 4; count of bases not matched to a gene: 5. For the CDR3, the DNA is TGCGCCAGCAGAACCGGGACAGGGTCAGATACGCAGTATTTT. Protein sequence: CASRTGTGSDTQYF.